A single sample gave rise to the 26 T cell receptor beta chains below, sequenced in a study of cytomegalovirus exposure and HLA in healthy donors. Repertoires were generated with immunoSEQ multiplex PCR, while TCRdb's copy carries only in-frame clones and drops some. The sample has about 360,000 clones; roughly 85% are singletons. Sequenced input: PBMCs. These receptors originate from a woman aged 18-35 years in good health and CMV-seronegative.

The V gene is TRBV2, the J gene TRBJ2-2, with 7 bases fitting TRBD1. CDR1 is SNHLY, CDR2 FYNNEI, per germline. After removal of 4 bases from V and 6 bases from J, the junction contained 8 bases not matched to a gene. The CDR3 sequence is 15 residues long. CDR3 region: CASSAPGGPAGELFF. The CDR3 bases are TGTGCCAGCAGTGCTCCAGGGGGTCCGGCCGGGGAGCTGTTTTTT.

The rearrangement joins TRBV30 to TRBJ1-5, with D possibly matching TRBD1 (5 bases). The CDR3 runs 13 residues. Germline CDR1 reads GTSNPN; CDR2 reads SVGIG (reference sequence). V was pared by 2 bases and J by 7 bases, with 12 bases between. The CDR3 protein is CAWSSGLGQPQHF. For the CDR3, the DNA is TGTGCCTGGAGTTCAGGGTTGGGGCAGCCCCAGCATTTT.

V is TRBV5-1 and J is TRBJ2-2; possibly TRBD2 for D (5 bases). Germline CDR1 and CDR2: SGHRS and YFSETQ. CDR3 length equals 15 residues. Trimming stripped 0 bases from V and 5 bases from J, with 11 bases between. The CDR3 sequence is CASSLGLGGTGELFF. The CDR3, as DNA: TGCGCCAGCAGCTTGGGTCTCGGAGGTACCGGGGAGCTGTTTTTT.

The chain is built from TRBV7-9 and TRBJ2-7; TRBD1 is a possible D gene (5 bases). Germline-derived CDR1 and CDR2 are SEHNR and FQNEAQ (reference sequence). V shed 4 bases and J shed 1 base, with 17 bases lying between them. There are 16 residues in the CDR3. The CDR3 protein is CASSSHVWTKSYEQYF. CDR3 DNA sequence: TGTGCCAGCAGCTCACATGTTTGGACAAAGTCCTACGAGCAGTACTTC.

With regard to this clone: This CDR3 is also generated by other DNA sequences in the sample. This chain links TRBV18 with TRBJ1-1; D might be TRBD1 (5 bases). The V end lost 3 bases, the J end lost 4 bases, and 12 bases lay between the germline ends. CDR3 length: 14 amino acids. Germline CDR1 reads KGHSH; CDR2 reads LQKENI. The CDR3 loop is CASSPGGGGTEAFF. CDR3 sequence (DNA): TGTGCCAGCTCACCGGGTGGGGGAGGCACTGAAGCTTTCTTT.

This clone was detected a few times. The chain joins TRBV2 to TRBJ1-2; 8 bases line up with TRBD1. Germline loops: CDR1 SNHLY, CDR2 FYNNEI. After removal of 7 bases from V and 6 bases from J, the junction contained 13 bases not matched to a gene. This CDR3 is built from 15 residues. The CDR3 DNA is TGTGCCAGCACACCAGGGGCAGGGGGCTTCGATGGCTACACCTTC. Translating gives CASTPGAGGFDGYTF.

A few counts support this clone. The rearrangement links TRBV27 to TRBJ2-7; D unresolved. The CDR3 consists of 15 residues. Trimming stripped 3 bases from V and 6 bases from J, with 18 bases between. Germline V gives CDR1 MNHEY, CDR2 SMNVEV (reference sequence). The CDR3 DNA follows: TGTGCCAGCAGTTTGGGTCCACGCGGTCCTATCGAGCAGTACTTC. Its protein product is CASSLGPRGPIEQYF.

This CDR3 is CSVEEGRDMSGELFF. Here the CDR3 DNA reads TGCAGCGTTGAAGAGGGGCGGGATATGTCCGGGGAGCTGTTTTTT. V is TRBV29-1 and J is TRBJ2-2; D possibly corresponds to TRBD2 (6 bases). The CDR3 is 15 residues long. Germline assignment: CDR1 SQVTM and CDR2 ANQGSEA. V shed 0 bases and J shed 6 bases, with 14 bases lying between them.

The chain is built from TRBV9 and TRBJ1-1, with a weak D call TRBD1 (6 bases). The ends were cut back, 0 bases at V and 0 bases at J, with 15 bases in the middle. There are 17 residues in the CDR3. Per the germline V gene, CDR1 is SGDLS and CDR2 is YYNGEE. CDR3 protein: CASSVAGTGLLNTEAFF. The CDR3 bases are TGTGCCAGCAGCGTAGCAGGTACAGGGTTATTGAACACTGAAGCTTTCTTT.

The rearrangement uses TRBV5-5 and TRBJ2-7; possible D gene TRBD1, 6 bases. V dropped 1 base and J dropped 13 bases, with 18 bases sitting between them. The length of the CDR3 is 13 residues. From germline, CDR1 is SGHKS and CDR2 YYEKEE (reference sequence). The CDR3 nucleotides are TGTGCCAGCAGCTTGCGGGTCAGTGCAGGGGATTACTTC. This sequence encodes CASSLRVSAGDYF.

Here the CDR3 reads CASNRRWTEAFF. The CDR3, as DNA: TGTGCCAGCAACAGGCGGTGGACTGAAGCTTTCTTT. The genes are TRBV28 and TRBJ1-1; possible D gene TRBD1, 5 bases. Between the trimmed V and J ends, which lost 7 bases and 5 bases, there was a span of 11 bases. CDR3 length: 12 amino acids. Germline CDR1 and CDR2: MDHEN and SYDVKM. Supplemented by reference TRBV28 and TRBJ1-1, the full variable domain reads DVKVTQSSRYLVKRTGEKVFLECVQDMDHENMFWYRQDPGLGLRLIYFSYDVKMKEKGDIPEGYSVSREKKERFSLILESASTNQTSMYLCASNRRWTEAFFGQGTRLTVV.

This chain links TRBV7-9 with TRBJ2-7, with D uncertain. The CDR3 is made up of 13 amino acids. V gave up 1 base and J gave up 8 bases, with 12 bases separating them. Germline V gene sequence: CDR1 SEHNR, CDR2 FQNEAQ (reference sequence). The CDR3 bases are TGTGCCAGCAGCTTAGGGAGCGAAAGGAAGCAGTACTTC. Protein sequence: CASSLGSERKQYF.

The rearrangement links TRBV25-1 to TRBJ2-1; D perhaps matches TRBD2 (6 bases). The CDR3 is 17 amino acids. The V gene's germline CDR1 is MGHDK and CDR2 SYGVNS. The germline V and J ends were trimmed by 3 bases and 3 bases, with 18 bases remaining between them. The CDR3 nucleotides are TGTGCCAGCAGTGACAGTAGGGGACTCCTACTCTACAATGAGCAGTTCTTC. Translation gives CASSDSRGLLLYNEQFF.

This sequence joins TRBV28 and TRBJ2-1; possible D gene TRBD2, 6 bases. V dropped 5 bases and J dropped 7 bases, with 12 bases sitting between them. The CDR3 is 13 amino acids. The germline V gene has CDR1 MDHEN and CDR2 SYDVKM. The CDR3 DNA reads TGTGCCAGCAGTGCTGACCGGGGGAATGAGCAGTTCTTC. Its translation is CASSADRGNEQFF.

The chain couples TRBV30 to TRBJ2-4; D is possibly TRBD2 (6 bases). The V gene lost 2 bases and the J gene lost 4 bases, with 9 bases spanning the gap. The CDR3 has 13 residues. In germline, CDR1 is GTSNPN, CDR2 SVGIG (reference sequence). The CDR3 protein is CAWSLGTKNIQYF. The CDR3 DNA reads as TGTGCCTGGAGTCTGGGGACTAAAAACATTCAGTACTTC.

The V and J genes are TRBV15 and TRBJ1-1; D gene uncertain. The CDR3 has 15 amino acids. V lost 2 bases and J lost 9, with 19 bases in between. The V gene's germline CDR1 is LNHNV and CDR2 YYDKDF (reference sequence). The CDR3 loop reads CATSRLGNEGSQAFF. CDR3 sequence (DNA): TGTGCCACCAGCAGACTGGGGAATGAGGGATCACAAGCTTTCTTT.

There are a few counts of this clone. This CDR3 reads CASSTLAWGDEQFF. In DNA, the CDR3 is TGTGCCAGTAGTACCCTAGCTTGGGGGGATGAGCAGTTCTTC. This rearrangement joins TRBV19 to TRBJ2-1, with D possibly TRBD2 on 6 matching bases. Trimming removed 4 bases from V and 8 bases from J, with 15 bases in between. This CDR3 comprises 14 residues. Per the germline V gene, CDR1 is LNHDA and CDR2 is SQIVND (reference sequence).

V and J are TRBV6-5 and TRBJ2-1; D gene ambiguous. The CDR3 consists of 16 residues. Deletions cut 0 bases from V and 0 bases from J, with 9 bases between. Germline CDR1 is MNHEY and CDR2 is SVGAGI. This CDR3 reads CASSYSARSSYNEQFF. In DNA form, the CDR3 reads TGTGCCAGCAGTTACTCAGCGCGGAGCTCCTACAATGAGCAGTTCTTC.

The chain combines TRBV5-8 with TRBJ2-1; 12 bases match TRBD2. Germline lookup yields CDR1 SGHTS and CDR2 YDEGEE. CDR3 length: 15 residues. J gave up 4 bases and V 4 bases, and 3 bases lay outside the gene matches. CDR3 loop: CASSPGTSGYNEQFF. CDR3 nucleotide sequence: TGTGCCAGCAGCCCCGGGACTAGCGGGTACAATGAGCAGTTCTTC.

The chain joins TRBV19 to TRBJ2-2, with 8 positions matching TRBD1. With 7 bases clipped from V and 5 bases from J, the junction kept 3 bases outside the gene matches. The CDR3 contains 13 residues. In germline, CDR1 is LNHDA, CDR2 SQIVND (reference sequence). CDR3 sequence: CASKRQGTGELFF. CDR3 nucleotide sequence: TGTGCCAGTAAGAGACAGGGGACCGGGGAGCTGTTTTTT. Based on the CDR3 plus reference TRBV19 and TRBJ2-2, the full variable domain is DGGITQSPKYLFRKEGQNVTLSCEQNLNHDAMYWYRQDPGQGLRLIYYSQIVNDFQKGDIAEGYSVSREKKESFPLTVTSAQKNPTAFYLCASKRQGTGELFFGEGSRLTVL.

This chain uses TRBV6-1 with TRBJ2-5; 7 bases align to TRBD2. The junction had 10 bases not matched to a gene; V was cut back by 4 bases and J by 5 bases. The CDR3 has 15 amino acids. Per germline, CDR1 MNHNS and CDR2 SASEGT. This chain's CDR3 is CASSVLWGGGETQYF. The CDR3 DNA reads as TGTGCCAGCAGTGTCCTCTGGGGGGGAGGCGAGACCCAGTACTTC.

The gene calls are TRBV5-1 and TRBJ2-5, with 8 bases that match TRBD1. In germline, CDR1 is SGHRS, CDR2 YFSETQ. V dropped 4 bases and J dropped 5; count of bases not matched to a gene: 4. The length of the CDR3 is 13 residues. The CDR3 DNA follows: TGCGCCAGCAGCCCAGGGGGCGAGGAGACCCAGTACTTC. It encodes CASSPGGEETQYF.

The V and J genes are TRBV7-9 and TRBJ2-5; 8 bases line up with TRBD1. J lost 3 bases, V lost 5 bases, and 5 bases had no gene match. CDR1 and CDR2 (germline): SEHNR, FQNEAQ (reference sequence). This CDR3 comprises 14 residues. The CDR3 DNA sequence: TGTGCCAGCAGCACCCAGGACAGGGAAGAGACCCAGTACTTC. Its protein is CASSTQDREETQYF.

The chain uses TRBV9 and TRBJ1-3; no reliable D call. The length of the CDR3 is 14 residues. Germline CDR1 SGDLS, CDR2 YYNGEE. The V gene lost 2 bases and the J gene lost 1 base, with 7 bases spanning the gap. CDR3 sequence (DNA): TGTGCCAGCAGCGTGGCCAGTTCTGGAAACACCATATATTTT. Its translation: CASSVASSGNTIYF. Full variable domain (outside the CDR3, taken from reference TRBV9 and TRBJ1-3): DSGVTQTPKHLITATGQRVTLRCSPRSGDLSVYWYQQSLDQGLQFLIQYYNGEERAKGNILERFSAQQFPDLHSELNLSSLELGDSALYFCASSVASSGNTIYFGEGSWLTVV.

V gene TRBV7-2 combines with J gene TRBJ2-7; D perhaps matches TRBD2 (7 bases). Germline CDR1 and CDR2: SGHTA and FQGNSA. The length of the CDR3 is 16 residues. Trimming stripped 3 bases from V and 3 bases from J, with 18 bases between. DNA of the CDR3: TGTGCCAGCAGCTTGGGGGGGGGCTCGGACCTCTACGAGCAGTACTTC. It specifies CASSLGGGSDLYEQYF.

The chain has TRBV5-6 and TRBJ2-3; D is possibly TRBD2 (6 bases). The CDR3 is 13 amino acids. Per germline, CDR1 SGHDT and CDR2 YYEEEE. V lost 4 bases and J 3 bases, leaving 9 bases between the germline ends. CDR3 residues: CASSLRGTDTQYF. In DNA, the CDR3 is TGTGCCAGCAGCCTCCGGGGGACAGATACGCAGTATTTT.